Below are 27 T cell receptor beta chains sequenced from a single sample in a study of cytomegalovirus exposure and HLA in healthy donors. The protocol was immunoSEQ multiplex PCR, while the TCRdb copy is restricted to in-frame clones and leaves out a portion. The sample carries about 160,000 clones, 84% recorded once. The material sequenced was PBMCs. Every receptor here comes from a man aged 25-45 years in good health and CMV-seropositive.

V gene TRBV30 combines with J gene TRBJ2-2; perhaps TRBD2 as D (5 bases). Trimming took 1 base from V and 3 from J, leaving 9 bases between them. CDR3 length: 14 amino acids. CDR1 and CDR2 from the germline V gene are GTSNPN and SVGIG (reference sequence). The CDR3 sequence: CAWSAPDYTGELFF. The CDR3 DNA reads TGTGCCTGGAGTGCCCCGGACTACACCGGGGAGCTGTTTTTT.

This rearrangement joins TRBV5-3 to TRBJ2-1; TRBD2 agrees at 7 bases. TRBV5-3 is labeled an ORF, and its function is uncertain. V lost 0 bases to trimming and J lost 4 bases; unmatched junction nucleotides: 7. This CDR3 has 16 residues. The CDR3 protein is CARSLGWEGLYNEQFF. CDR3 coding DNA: TGTGCCAGAAGCTTGGGGTGGGAGGGCCTTTACAATGAGCAGTTCTTC.

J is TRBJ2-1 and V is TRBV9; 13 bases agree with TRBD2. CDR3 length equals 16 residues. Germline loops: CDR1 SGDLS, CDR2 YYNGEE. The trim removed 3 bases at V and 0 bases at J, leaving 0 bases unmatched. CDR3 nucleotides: TGTGCCAGCAGCGGACTAGCGGGAGGCTCCTACAATGAGCAGTTCTTC. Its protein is CASSGLAGGSYNEQFF.

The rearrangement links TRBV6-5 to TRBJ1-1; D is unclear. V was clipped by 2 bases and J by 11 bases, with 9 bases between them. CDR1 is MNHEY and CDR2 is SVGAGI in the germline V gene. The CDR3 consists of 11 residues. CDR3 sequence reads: CASSYPPGAFF. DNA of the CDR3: TGTGCCAGCAGTTACCCGCCCGGGGCTTTCTTT.

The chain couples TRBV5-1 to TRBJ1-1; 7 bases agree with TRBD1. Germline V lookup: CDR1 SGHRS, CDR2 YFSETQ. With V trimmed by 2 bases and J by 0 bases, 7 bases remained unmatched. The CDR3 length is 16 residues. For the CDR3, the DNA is TGCGCCAGCAGCTTCCCGTACAGGGGAATGAACACTGAAGCTTTCTTT. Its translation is CASSFPYRGMNTEAFF.

This chain's CDR3 is CASSLGGGRGFGTEAFF. CDR3 nucleotide sequence: TGTGCCAGCAGCTTAGGTGGGGGGAGGGGGTTCGGCACTGAAGCTTTCTTT. J is TRBJ1-1 and V is TRBV28, with D perhaps matching TRBD1 (6 bases). This CDR3 has 17 residues. V dropped 6 bases and J dropped 4 bases, with 24 bases sitting between them. The V gene's germline CDR1 is MDHEN and CDR2 SYDVKM.

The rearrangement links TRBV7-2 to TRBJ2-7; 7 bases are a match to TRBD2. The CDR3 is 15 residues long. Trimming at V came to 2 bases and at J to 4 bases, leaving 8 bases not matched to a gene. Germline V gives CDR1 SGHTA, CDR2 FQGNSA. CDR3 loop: CASSLSVWRGYEQYF. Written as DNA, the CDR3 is TGTGCCAGCAGCTTATCGGTCTGGCGGGGGTACGAGCAGTACTTC.

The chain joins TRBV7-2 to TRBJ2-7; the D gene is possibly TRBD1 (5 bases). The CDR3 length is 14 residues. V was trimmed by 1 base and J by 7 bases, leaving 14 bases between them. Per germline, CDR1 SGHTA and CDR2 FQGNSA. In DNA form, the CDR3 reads TGTGCCAGCAGCTTAGACAGGAATCTAGGGGAGCAGTACTTC. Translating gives CASSLDRNLGEQYF.

In nucleotides, the CDR3 is TGTGCCAGCTCACCCACAGGGGGTGATGACTATGGCTACACCTTC. It encodes CASSPTGGDDYGYTF. The V call is TRBV18, the J call TRBJ1-2; 8 positions agree with TRBD1. Germline loops: CDR1 KGHSH, CDR2 LQKENI. The CDR3 runs to 15 residues. Germline trimming cut 3 bases from V and 3 bases from J; bases unmatched to any gene: 6.

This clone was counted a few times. This CDR3 is CASSFRDSFTDTQYF. The CDR3 nucleotides read TGTGCCAGCAGCTTTAGGGACAGCTTCACAGATACGCAGTATTTT. The rearrangement links TRBV7-8 to TRBJ2-3, with 7 bases aligning to TRBD1. The CDR3 covers 15 residues. Per the germline V gene, CDR1 is SGHVS and CDR2 is FQNEAQ. J gave up 2 bases and V 3 bases, and 5 bases lay outside the gene matches.

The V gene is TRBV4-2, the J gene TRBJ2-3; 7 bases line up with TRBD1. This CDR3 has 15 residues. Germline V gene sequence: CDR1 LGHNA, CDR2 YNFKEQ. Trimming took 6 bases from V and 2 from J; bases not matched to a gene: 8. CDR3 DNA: TGTGCCAGCAGACGGGGACAGTCGTCCACAGATACGCAGTATTTT. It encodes CASRRGQSSTDTQYF.

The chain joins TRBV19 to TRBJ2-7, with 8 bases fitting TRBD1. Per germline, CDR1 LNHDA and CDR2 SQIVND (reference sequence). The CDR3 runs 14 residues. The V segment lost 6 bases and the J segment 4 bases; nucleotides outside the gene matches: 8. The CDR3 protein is CASSGQGGRYEQYF. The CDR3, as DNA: TGTGCCAGTAGCGGACAGGGCGGACGGTACGAGCAGTACTTC.

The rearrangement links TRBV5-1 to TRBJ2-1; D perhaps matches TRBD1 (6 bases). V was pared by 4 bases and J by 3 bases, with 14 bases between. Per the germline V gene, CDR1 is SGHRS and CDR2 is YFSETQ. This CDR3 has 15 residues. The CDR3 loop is CASSDGQFHYNEQFF. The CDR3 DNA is TGCGCCAGCAGCGATGGACAGTTCCACTACAATGAGCAGTTCTTC.

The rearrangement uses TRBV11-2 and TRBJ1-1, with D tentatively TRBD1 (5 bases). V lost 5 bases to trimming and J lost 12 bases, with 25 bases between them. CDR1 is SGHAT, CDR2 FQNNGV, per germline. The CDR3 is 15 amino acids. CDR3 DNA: TGTGCCAGCAGCCGGGGGGTGGGTCCCACGGCTAAGACTTTCTTT. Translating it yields CASSRGVGPTAKTFF.

The CDR3 protein is CASSSDTLYEQYF. The CDR3 coding sequence is TGTGCCAGCAGCTCGGACACGCTCTACGAGCAGTACTTC. The V and J genes are TRBV7-9 and TRBJ2-7, with a weak D call TRBD1 (5 bases). In germline, CDR1 is SEHNR, CDR2 FQNEAQ (reference sequence). This CDR3 spans 13 amino acids. Trimming took 4 bases from V and 3 from J, leaving 10 bases between them.

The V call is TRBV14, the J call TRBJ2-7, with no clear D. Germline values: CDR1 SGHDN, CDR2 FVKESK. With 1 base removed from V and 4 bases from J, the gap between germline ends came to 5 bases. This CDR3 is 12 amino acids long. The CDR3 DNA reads TGTGCCAGCAGCCAAGCTCCGTACGAGCAGTACTTC. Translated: CASSQAPYEQYF.

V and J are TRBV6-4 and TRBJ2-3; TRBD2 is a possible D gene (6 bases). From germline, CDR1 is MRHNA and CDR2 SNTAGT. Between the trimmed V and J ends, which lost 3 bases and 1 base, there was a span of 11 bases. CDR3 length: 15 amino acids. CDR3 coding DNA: TGTGCCAGCAGTGAGGCGACTAGTCGCACAGATACGCAGTATTTT. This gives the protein CASSEATSRTDTQYF.

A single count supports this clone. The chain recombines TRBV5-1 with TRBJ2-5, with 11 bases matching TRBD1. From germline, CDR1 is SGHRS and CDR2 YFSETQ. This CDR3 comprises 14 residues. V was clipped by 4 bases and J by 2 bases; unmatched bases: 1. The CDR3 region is CASSRDRGQETQYF. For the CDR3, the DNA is TGCGCCAGCAGCCGGGACAGGGGGCAAGAGACCCAGTACTTC. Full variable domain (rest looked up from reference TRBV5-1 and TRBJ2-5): KAGVTQTPRYLIKTRGQQVTLSCSPISGHRSVSWYQQTPGQGLQFLFEYFSETQRNKGNFPGRFSGRQFSNSRSEMNVSTLELGDSALYLCASSRDRGQETQYFGPGTRLLVL.

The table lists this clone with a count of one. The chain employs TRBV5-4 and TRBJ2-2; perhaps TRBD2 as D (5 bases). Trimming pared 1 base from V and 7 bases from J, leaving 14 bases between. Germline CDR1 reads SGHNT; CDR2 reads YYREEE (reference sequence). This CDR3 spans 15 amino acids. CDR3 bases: TGTGCCAGCAGCTTGTCCCGCGGGCCGGGCGGGGAGCTGTTTTTT. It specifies CASSLSRGPGGELFF. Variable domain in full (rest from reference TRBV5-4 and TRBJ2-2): ETGVTQSPTHLIKTRGQQVTLRCSSQSGHNTVSWYQQALGQGPQFIFQYYREEENGRGNFPPRFSGLQFPNYSSELNVNALELDDSALYLCASSLSRGPGGELFFGEGSRLTVL.

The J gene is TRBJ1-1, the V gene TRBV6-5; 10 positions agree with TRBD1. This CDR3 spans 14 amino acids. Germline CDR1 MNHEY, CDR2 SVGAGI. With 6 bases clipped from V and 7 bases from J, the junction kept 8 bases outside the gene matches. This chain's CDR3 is CASRTGTGEVEAFF. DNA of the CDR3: TGTGCCAGCAGAACCGGGACAGGGGAAGTTGAAGCTTTCTTT.

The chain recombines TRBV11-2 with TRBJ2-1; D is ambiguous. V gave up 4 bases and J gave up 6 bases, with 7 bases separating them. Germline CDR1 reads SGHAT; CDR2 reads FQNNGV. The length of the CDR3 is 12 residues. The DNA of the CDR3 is TGTGCCAGCAGCTCGGTGAGCAATGAGCAGTTCTTC. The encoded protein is CASSSVSNEQFF. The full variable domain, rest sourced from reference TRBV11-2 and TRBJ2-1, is EAGVAQSPRYKIIEKRQSVAFWCNPISGHATLYWYQQILGQGPKLLIQFQNNGVVDDSQLPKDRFSAERLKGVDSTLKIQPAKLEDSAVYLCASSSVSNEQFFGPGTRLTVL.

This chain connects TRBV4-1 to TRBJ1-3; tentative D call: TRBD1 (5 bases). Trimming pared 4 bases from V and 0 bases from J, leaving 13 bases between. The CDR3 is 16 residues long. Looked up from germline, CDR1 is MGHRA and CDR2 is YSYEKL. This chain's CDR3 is CASSPYGASSGNTIYF. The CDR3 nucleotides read TGCGCCAGCAGCCCTTATGGGGCCAGCTCTGGAAACACCATATATTTT.

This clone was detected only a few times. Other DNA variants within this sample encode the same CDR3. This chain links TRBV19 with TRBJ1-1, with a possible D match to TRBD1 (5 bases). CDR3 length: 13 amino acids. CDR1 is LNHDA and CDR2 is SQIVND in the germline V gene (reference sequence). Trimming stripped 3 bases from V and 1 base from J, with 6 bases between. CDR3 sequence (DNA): TGTGCCAGTAGTATCGGGGGGAACACTGAAGCTTTCTTT. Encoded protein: CASSIGGNTEAFF.

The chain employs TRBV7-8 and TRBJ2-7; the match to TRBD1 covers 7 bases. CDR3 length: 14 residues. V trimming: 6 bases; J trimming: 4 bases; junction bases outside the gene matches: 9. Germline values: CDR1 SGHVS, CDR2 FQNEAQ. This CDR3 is CASSRQGPTYEQYF. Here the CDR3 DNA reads TGTGCCAGCAGTCGACAGGGCCCGACGTACGAGCAGTACTTC.

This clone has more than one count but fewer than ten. The CDR3 DNA is TGTGCCAGCAGCTCCTGGACTAGCGGGAACCCCGAGCAGTACTTC. The encoded protein is CASSSWTSGNPEQYF. The chain uses TRBV7-9 and TRBJ2-7, with 12 bases fitting TRBD2. The V gene's germline CDR1 is SEHNR and CDR2 FQNEAQ (reference sequence). Trimming took 4 bases from V and 6 from J; bases not matched to a gene: 7. CDR3 length: 15 residues.

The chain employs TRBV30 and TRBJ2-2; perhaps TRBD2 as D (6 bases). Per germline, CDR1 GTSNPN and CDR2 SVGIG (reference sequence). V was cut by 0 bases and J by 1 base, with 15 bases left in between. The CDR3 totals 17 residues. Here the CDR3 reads CAWSVLGGTKNTGELFF. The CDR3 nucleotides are TGTGCCTGGAGTGTATTGGGGGGTACGAAGAACACCGGGGAGCTGTTTTTT.

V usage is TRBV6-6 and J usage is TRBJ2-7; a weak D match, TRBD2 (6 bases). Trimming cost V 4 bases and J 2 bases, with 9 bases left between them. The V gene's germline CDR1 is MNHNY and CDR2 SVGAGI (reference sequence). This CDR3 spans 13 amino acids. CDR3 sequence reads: CASSFGGTYEQYF. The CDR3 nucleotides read TGTGCCAGCAGTTTCGGGGGTACCTACGAGCAGTACTTC.